These T cell receptor beta chains were read from a single sample in a study of early T cells in non-severe SARS-CoV-2 infection. TCRdb recomputed calls from the 5' RACE reads with MiXCR, one row per CDR3 protein. The sample has tens of thousands of distinct CDR3 sequences, approximately 15% seen once. The material was whole blood, obtained at baseline. Receptors originate from an adult who was a healthcare worker with PCR-confirmed SARS-CoV-2 infection or an uninfected control (not recorded which). The CDR3 runs from the conserved cysteine through the conserved F or W. The order of the fields is CDR3 length, V gene, CDR3 protein.

len: 11
v_gene: TRBV6-2/TRBV6-3
CDR3aa: CASSSYTGAFF

len: 14
v_gene: TRBV2
CDR3aa: CASSAEGRSSPLHF

len: 12
v_gene: TRBV5-1
CDR3aa: CASRLSTGELFF

len: 12
v_gene: TRBV2
CDR3aa: CASNTGNYEQYF

len: 15
v_gene: TRBV11-2
CDR3aa: CASSLRTQIQETQYF

len: 14
v_gene: TRBV2
CDR3aa: CASSPRPRTNEQFF

len: 13
v_gene: TRBV10-3
CDR3aa: CAISDPNRGEQYF

len: 13
v_gene: TRBV6-2/TRBV6-3
CDR3aa: CASSYRDYNEQFF

len: 13
v_gene: TRBV18
CDR3aa: CASSPLVFGPLHF

len: 14
v_gene: TRBV20-1
CDR3aa: CSARSGMYTGELFF

len: 16
v_gene: TRBV2
CDR3aa: CASSFYASGSVGEQFF

len: 16
v_gene: TRBV5-6
CDR3aa: CASSPSRALAKNIQYF

len: 16
v_gene: TRBV11-2
CDR3aa: CASSPSPETGTGELFF

len: 15
v_gene: TRBV19
CDR3aa: CASSFSGRVNNEQFF

len: 16
v_gene: TRBV20-1
CDR3aa: CSAPRAYSGFYNEQFF

len: 15
v_gene: TRBV6-6
CDR3aa: CASREWTSGRYEQFF

len: 15
v_gene: TRBV19
CDR3aa: CASSILAGVDNEQFF

len: 13
v_gene: TRBV6-4
CDR3aa: CASSSRSGETQYF

len: 16
v_gene: TRBV7-2
CDR3aa: CASSLFIGAGANVLTF

len: 13
v_gene: TRBV5-1
CDR3aa: CASSSSGLASTLF

len: 15
v_gene: TRBV5-1
CDR3aa: CASSFTDNPSYEQYF

len: 16
v_gene: TRBV11-2
CDR3aa: CASSSLAGETYNEQFF

len: 13
v_gene: TRBV20-1
CDR3aa: CSALRGPELEAFF

len: 15
v_gene: TRBV6-2/TRBV6-3
CDR3aa: CASSPTGGGADTQYF

len: 16
v_gene: TRBV6-2/TRBV6-3
CDR3aa: CASRLRGRLASHEQFF

len: 13
v_gene: TRBV20-1
CDR3aa: CSASSGSSYEQYF

len: 17
v_gene: TRBV11-2
CDR3aa: CASRTLRGGTGANVLTF